The present TCR beta chain was sequenced within a study of T cells in Graves' hyperthyroidism and ophthalmopathy. From RNA transcripts, TCR beta CDR3 regions were amplified. Carried out on the TCR CDR3, a first-round RT-PCR used the HTBI primer set. One entry per CDR3 protein, called by TCRdb with MiXCR from the multiplex PCR reads. The sample consists of 400,000 to 600,000 distinct CDR3 sequences, about 16% of them appearing once. The sample holds many counts of this clonotype. V dropped 5 bases and J dropped 4; count of bases not matched to a gene: 11. Germline values: CDR1 MDHEN, CDR2 SYDVKM. This CDR3 has 19 residues.

This clonotype was obtained from a woman in her twenties or thirties with Graves' ophthalmopathy. The sequenced sample was blood. The rearrangement joins TRBV28 to TRBJ2-2; the match to TRBD2 covers 15 bases. The CDR3 protein is CASSKNGLAGGPVTGELFF. Here the CDR3 DNA reads TGTGCCAGCAGTAAAAATGGACTAGCGGGAGGGCCGGTCACCGGGGAGCTGTTTTTT.